This T cell receptor (beta chain) was captured in a study of cytomegalovirus exposure and HLA in healthy donors. CDR3 size: 17 residues. From germline, CDR1 is SGHRS and CDR2 YFSETQ. V was shortened by 0 bases and J by 0 bases, with 15 bases between the two germline ends. It was with 60 Vbeta and 13 Jbeta primers that the PCR ran. The table came from immunoSEQ multiplex PCR; TCRdb's copy has only in-frame clones and leaves some out. The repertoire holds 150,000 to 200,000 clones, with around 74% as singletons. When sampled, the donors appeared nominally healthy, though they likely had unrecorded immune exposures. As for this clone: Antigen unknown.

Study-wide points: In an earlier analysis, productive rearrangement rates for most beta V segments clustered near 90% or 30%. Most TCR sequences showed up rarely, but some public TCRs showed up in many donors.

The TCR comes from a female donor in good health and CMV-seronegative. Sequenced input: PBMCs. The chain is built from TRBV5-1 and TRBJ2-5; D not certain. The CDR3 protein is CASSLEGVGRYQETQYF. DNA of the CDR3: TGCGCCAGCAGCTTGGAAGGTGTGGGCCGGTACCAAGAGACCCAGTACTTC.